The source of this TCR beta chain is a study of blood T cell repertoires in COVID-19. Study-level information: T cells, B-cell-depleted T cells, or PBMCs supplied cDNA or gDNA.

In the original analysis: Reference gene primer amplification in the assay estimated nucleated cell counts. The data were produced by immunoSEQ multiplex PCR, yet TCRdb's version contains in-frame clones alone and is incomplete. Clone size and the V and J calls come from that table; the DNA yielded D and trimming. The sample lists about 190,000 clones; 84% were seen once. The CDR3 spans 11 residues. With 3 bases removed from V and 12 bases from J, the gap between germline ends came to 14 bases. Germline V CDR1 and CDR2: DFQATT, SNEGSKA (reference sequence). The sequence was collected from a human donor in a cohort sampled during active COVID-19. The sample comprised peripheral blood. The V gene is TRBV20-1, the J gene TRBJ1-1; no clear D. Written as DNA, the CDR3 is TGCAGTGCTAGTCCTGCCATTGGGCCTTTCTTT. It translates to CSASPAIGPFF.